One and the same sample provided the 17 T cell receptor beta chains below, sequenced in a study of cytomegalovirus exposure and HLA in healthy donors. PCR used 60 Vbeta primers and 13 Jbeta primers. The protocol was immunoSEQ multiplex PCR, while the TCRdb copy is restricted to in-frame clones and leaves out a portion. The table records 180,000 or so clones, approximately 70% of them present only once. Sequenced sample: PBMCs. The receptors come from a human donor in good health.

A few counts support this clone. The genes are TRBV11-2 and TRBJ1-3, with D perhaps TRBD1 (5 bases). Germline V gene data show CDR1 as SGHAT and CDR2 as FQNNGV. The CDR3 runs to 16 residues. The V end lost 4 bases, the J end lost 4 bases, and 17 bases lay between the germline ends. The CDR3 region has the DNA TGTGCCAGCAGCTCGACCTGGGGGGGTAACGGAAACACCATATATTTT. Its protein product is CASSSTWGGNGNTIYF.

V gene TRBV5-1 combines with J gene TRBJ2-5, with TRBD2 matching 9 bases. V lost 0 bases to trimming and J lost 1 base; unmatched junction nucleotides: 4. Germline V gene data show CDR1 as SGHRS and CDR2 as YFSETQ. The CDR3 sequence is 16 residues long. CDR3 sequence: CASSLVASGAQETQYF. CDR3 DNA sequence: TGCGCCAGCAGCTTGGTGGCTAGCGGGGCCCAAGAGACCCAGTACTTC.

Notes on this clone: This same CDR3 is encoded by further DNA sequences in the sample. The CDR3 loop is CASSLGQGNEKLFF. The CDR3 nucleotides read TGCGCCAGCAGCTTGGGGCAGGGGAATGAAAAACTGTTTTTT. V usage is TRBV5-1 and J usage is TRBJ1-4; the D gene is possibly TRBD1 (6 bases). The CDR3 has 14 amino acids. Germline V CDR1 and CDR2: SGHRS, YFSETQ. Trimming shortened V by 0 bases and J by 5 bases, and 8 bases separated the two germline ends. Combining the CDR3 with reference TRBV5-1 and TRBJ1-4 gives the whole variable domain KAGVTQTPRYLIKTRGQQVTLSCSPISGHRSVSWYQQTPGQGLQFLFEYFSETQRNKGNFPGRFSGRQFSNSRSEMNVSTLELGDSALYLCASSLGQGNEKLFFGSGTQLSVL.

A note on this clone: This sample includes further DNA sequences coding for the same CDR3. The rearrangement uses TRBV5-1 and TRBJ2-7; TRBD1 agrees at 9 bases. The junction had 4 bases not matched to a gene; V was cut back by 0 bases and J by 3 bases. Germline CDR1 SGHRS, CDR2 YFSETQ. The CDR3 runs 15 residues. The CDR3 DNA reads TGCGCCAGCAGCTTGGGGGGACAGGGCAGCTACGAGCAGTACTTC. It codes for CASSLGGQGSYEQYF.

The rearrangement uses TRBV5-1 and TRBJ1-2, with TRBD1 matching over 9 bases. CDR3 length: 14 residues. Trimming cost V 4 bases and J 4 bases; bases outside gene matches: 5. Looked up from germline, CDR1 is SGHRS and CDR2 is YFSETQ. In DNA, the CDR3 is TGCGCCAGCAGCCCGGGACAGGGCGGCTATGGCTACACCTTC. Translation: CASSPGQGGYGYTF.

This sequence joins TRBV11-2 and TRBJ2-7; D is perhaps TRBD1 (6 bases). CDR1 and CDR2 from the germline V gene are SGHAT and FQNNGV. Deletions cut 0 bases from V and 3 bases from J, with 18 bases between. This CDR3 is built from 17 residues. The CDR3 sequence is CASSLDEGEGLIYEQYF. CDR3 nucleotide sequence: TGTGCCAGCAGCTTAGACGAGGGGGAAGGTTTAATCTACGAGCAGTACTTC.

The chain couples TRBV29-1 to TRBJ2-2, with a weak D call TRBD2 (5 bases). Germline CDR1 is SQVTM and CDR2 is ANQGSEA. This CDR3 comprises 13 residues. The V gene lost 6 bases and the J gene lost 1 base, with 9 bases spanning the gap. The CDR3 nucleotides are TGCAGCGTCGGACGGGAGAACACCGGGGAGCTGTTTTTT. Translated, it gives CSVGRENTGELFF.

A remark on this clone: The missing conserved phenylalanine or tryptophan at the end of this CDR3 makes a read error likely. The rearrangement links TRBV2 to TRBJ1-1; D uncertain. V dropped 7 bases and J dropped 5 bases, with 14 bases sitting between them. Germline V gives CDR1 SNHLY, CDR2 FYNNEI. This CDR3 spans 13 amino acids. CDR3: CASILEGLTEAFV. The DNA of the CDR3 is TGTGCCAGCATCCTGGAGGGTCTGACTGAAGCTTTCGTT.

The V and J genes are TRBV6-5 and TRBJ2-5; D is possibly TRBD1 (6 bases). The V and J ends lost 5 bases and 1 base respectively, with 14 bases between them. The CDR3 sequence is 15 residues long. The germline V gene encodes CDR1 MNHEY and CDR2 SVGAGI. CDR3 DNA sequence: TGTGCCAGCAGTCTCGCCAGGGGTTCCCAAGAGACCCAGTACTTC. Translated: CASSLARGSQETQYF.

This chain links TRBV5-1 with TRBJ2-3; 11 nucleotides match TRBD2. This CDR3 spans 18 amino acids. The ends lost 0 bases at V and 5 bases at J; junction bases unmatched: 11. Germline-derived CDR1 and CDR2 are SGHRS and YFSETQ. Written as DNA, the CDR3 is TGCGCCAGCAGCTTGGAAGGTAGCGGGGGGGCCGGTGGAGATACGCAGTATTTT. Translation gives CASSLEGSGGAGGDTQYF.

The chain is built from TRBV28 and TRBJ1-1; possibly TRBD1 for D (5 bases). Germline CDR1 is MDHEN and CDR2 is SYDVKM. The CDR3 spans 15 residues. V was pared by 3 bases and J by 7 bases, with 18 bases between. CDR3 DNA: TGTGCCAGCAGTTTGGGGCGGTCCGTAGGGAATGAAGCTTTCTTT. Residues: CASSLGRSVGNEAFF.

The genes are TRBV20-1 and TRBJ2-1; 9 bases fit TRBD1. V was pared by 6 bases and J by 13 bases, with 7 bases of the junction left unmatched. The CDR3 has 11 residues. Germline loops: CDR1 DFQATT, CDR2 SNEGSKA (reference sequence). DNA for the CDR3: TGCAGTGCCCCCGGGACAGGGAAACAGTTCTTC. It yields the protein CSAPGTGKQFF.

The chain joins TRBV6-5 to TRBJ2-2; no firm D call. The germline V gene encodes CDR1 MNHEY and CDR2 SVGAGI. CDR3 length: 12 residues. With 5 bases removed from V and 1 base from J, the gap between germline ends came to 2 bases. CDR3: CASSRNTGELFF. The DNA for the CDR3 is TGTGCCAGCAGTCGGAACACCGGGGAGCTGTTTTTT.

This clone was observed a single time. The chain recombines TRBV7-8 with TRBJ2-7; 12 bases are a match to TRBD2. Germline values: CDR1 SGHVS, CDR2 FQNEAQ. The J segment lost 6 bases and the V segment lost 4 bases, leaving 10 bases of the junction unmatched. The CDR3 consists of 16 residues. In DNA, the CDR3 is TGTGCCAGCAGCTCCGTCCCGACTAGCGGGGGAGTCGAGCAGTACTTC. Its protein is CASSSVPTSGGVEQYF.

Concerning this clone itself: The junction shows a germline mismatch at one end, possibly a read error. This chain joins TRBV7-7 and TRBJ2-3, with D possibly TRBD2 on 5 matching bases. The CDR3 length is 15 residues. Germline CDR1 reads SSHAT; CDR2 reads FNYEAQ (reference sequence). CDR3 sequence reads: CASSLYIGGTDTQYF. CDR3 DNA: TGTGCTAGCAGCTTATATATCGGGGGCACAGATACGCAGTATTTT.

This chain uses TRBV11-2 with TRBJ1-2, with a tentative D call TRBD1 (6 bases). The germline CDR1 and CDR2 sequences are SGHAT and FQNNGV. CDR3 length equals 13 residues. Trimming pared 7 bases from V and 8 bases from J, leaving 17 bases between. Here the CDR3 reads CASNGQPKEGYTF. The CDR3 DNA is TGTGCCAGCAACGGACAGCCCAAAGAGGGCTACACCTTC.

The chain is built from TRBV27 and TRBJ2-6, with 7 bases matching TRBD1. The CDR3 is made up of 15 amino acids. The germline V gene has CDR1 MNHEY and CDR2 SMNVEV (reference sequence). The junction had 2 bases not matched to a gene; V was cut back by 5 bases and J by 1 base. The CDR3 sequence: CASSRQGSGANVLTF. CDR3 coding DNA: TGTGCCAGCAGTAGACAGGGATCTGGGGCCAACGTCCTGACTTTC.